Below are 9 T cell receptor beta chains sequenced from a single sample in a study of T cell repertoires in aging, cancer and after chemotherapy. Amplification of TCR beta used genomic DNA extracted from peripheral blood. Multiplex touch-down PCR with TRB-A/B primers amplified rearranged V-D-J TRB sequences. TCRdb re-called the multiplex PCR reads with MiXCR, one entry per CDR3 protein. In the table there are almost 8,500 distinct CDR3 sequences, under 35% of which are singletons. The sample comprised blood. Receptors originate from a human donor in good health.

The V gene is TRBV5-1, the J gene TRBJ2-5; D gene ambiguous. V lost 7 bases and J 4 bases, leaving 5 bases between the germline ends. The CDR3 length is 10 residues. Germline-derived CDR1 and CDR2 are SGHRS and YFSETQ. CDR3 coding DNA: TGCGCCAGCGGAGCAGAGACCCAGTACTTC. This codes for CASGAETQYF.

Within the sample, this clonotype is medium-sized. This chain connects TRBV5-4 to TRBJ2-2; D call uncertain. The CDR3 consists of 12 residues. Trimming cost V 4 bases and J 1 base, with 2 bases left between them. CDR1 and CDR2 (germline): SGHNT, YYREEE (reference sequence). The CDR3 DNA reads as TGTGCCAGCAGCGTGAACACCGGGGAGCTGTTTTTT. It translates to CASSVNTGELFF.

For the CDR3, the DNA is TGTGCCAGCAGTTTGGGGGGAACCACCACAGATACGCAGTATTTT. Translation gives CASSLGGTTTDTQYF. The chain couples TRBV27 to TRBJ2-3; TRBD2 might be the D (6 bases). V was trimmed by 3 bases and J by 2 bases, leaving 12 bases between them. Per germline, CDR1 MNHEY and CDR2 SMNVEV (reference sequence). This CDR3 has 15 amino acids.

This clonotype has a handful of counts. The chain joins TRBV5-5 to TRBJ2-7; the D is unclear. The CDR3 spans 13 residues. Trimming cost V 0 bases and J 5 bases, with 9 bases left between them. Germline V gives CDR1 SGHKS, CDR2 YYEKEE (reference sequence). DNA for the CDR3: TGTGCCAGCAGCTTGGCGGCAGTAAACGAGCAGTACTTC. It specifies CASSLAAVNEQYF. The full variable domain, its missing parts supplied by reference TRBV5-5 and TRBJ2-7, is DAGVTQSPTHLIKTRGQQVTLRCSPISGHKSVSWYQQVLGQGPQFIFQYYEKEERGRGNFPDRFSARQFPNYSSELNVNALLLGDSALYLCASSLAAVNEQYFGPGTRLTVT.

In this sample, this clonotype turned up a few times. The CDR3 here is CASSMDRGDYEQYF. The CDR3, as DNA: TGTGCCAGTAGTATGGACAGGGGGGACTACGAGCAGTACTTC. The chain employs TRBV19 and TRBJ2-7; 10 bases agree with TRBD1. CDR3 length: 14 amino acids. Germline loops: CDR1 LNHDA, CDR2 SQIVND (reference sequence). The V segment lost 3 bases and the J segment 3 bases; nucleotides outside the gene matches: 2.

This clonotype occurred a few times. The V and J genes are TRBV11-1 and TRBJ1-4; a possible D gene is TRBD1 (5 bases). The germline V gene has CDR1 SGHAT and CDR2 FQDESV (reference sequence). V lost 4 bases and J lost 7, with 22 bases in between. This CDR3 comprises 17 residues. CDR3 in amino acids: CASSSLQLGDRGEKLFF. CDR3 sequence (DNA): TGTGCCAGCAGCTCTCTACAGTTGGGGGATCGAGGTGAAAAACTGTTTTTT.

This sequence joins TRBV10-3 and TRBJ2-1; 8 bases are shared with TRBD1. Germline loops: CDR1 ENHRY, CDR2 SYGVKD. Trimming removed 6 bases from V and 2 bases from J; junction bases left unmatched: 6. CDR3 length equals 15 residues. CDR3 DNA: TGTGCCATCAGGACAGGGGACAAGCCCTACAATGAGCAGTTCTTC. Translated: CAIRTGDKPYNEQFF.

The chain recombines TRBV19 with TRBJ1-1; 8 nucleotides line up with TRBD1. Germline V gene lookup returns CDR1 LNHDA and CDR2 SQIVND (reference sequence). The CDR3 runs 16 residues. V shed 5 bases and J 1 base; nucleotides not matched to a gene: 9. The CDR3 loop reads CASSPYRGAGNTEAFF. CDR3 nucleotides: TGTGCCAGTAGTCCTTACAGGGGGGCCGGGAACACTGAAGCTTTCTTT.

This CDR3 is CASSLGSGDLNEQFF. The CDR3 coding sequence is TGTGCCAGCAGCTTGGGGAGCGGGGACCTGAATGAGCAGTTCTTC. The rearrangement links TRBV5-4 to TRBJ2-1; 7 nucleotides line up with TRBD2. J was trimmed by 7 bases and V by 0 bases; bases with no gene match: 7. The CDR3 has 15 residues. Germline CDR1 and CDR2: SGHNT and YYREEE (reference sequence).